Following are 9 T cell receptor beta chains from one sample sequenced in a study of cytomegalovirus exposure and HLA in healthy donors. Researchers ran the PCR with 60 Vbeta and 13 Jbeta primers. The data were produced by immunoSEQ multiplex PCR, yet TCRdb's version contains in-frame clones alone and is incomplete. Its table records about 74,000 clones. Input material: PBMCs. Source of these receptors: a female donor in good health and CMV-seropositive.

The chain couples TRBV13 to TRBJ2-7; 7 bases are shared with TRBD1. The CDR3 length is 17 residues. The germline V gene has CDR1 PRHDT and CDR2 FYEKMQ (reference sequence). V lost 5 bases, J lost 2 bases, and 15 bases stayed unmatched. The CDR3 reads CASSTWEMVQGTYEQYF. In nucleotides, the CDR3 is TGTGCCAGCAGCACCTGGGAGATGGTACAGGGGACCTACGAGCAGTACTTC.

The CDR3 coding sequence is TGTGCCAGCAGCCTGAGCGGATCTCCGAACACCGGGGAGCTGTTTTTT. Translated, it gives CASSLSGSPNTGELFF. This chain links TRBV28 with TRBJ2-2, with a weak D call TRBD2 (5 bases). Trimming took 6 bases from V and 0 from J, leaving 14 bases between them. This CDR3 contains 16 residues. Germline lookup yields CDR1 MDHEN and CDR2 SYDVKM.

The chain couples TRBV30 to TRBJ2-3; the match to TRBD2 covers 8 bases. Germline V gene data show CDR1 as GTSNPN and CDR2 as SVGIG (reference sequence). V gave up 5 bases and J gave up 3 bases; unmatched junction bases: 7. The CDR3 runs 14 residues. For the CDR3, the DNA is TGTGCCTGGTCCGGGGGGGGAAAGACAGATACGCAGTATTTT. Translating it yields CAWSGGGKTDTQYF.

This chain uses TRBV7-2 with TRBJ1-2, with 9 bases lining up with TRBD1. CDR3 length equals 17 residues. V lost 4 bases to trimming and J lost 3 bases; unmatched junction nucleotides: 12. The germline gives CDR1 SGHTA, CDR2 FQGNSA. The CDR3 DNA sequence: TGTGCCAGCAGCTCCGCCGGGACAGGGAATAAGGACTATGGCTACACCTTC. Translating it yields CASSSAGTGNKDYGYTF.

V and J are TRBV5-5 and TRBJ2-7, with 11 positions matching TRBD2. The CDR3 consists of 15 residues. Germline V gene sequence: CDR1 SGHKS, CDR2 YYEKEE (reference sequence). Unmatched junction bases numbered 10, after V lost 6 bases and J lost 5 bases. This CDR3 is CASTNVAGGPHEQYF. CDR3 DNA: TGTGCCAGCACCAACGTAGCGGGAGGGCCCCACGAGCAGTACTTC.

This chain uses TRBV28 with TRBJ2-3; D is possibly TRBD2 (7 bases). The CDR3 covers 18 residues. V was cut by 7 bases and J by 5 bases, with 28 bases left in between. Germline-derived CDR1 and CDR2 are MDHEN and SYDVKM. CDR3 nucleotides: TGTGCCAGCAACCCGAGTCTGGGAGCGGGACATTTTGGAGATACGCAGTATTTT. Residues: CASNPSLGAGHFGDTQYF.

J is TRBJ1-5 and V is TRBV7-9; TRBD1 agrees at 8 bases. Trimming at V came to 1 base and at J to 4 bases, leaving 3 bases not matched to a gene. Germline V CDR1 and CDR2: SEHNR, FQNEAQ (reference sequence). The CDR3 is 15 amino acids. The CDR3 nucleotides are TGTGCCAGCAGCTTAGGGACAGGGTGGAATCAGCCCCAGCATTTT. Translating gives CASSLGTGWNQPQHF.

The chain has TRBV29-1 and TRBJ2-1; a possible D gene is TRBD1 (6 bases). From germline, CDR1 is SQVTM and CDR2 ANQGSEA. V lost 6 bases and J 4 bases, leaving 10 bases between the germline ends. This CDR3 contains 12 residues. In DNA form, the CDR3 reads TGCAGCGTGGCGCAGGGGTACAATGAGCAGTTCTTC. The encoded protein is CSVAQGYNEQFF.

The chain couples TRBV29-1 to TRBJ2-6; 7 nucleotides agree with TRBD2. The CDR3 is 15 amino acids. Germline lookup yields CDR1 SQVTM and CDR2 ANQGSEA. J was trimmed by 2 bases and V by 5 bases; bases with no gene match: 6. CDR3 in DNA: TGCAGCGTTCCGGGGGAGGGTCCTGGGGCCAACGTCCTGACTTTC. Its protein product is CSVPGEGPGANVLTF.